The clone carrying this T cell receptor beta chain was seen only a few times. This may be a read error, as it is one base from a much larger clone. The CDR3 covers 14 residues. V shed 6 bases and J 4 bases; nucleotides not matched to a gene: 8. Germline CDR1 and CDR2: SNHLY and FYNNEI. The data stem from a study of T cells in Graves' hyperthyroidism and ophthalmopathy. Amplified regions were TCR beta CDR3 sequences from RNA transcripts. Initially, a first-round RT-PCR of the TCR CDR3 employed the HTBI primer set. Via MiXCR, TCRdb re-called the multiplex PCR reads, giving one row per CDR3 protein. The top ten clones hold approximately 10% of a sample with over 300,000 distinct CDR3 sequences, about 15% of them seen once.

V and J are TRBV2 and TRBJ2-7; 8 bases align to TRBD1. Material: blood. The clonotype originates from a woman in her sixties or seventies with Graves' hyperthyroidism. This CDR3 reads CASRDRAGGYEQYF. The CDR3 bases are TGTGCCAGCAGGGACAGGGCAGGGGGGTACGAGCAGTACTTC.